The 13 T cell receptor beta chains below all came from one sample that was sequenced in a study of CD4 T cells in relation to SARS-CoV-2 and coronaviruses. The unexposed donors gave CD4+ T cells in about 2010-2019, prior to COVID-19. CD4+ T cells were isolated from the cells after around 9 days of culture. Produced via immunoSEQ multiplex PCR; TCRdb's table is partial and in-frame only. Of roughly 18,000 clones listed, under 85% are singletons. The antigens for these receptors are not known. Input material: CD4+ T cells from PBMCs, cultured in vitro. The receptor set was obtained from a human donor in good health.

In its sample, this clone was seen a few times. This sequence joins TRBV5-1 and TRBJ1-2; TRBD1 matches 8 bases. The CDR3 runs to 14 residues. Unmatched junction bases numbered 4, after V lost 0 bases and J lost 6 bases. The germline gives CDR1 SGHRS, CDR2 YFSETQ. CDR3 in amino acids: CASSLGGQGNGYTF. For the CDR3, the DNA is TGCGCCAGCAGCTTGGGTGGACAGGGAAATGGCTACACCTTC.

This chain connects TRBV7-3 to TRBJ2-5; 10 bases map to TRBD2. From germline, CDR1 is SGHTA and CDR2 FQGTGA. V shed 5 bases and J 4 bases; nucleotides not matched to a gene: 4. This CDR3 has 14 amino acids. The CDR3 DNA follows: TGTGCCAGCAGCCCGAGCGGGAGGGCAGAGACCCAGTACTTC. This encodes CASSPSGRAETQYF.

The gene calls are TRBV30 and TRBJ1-3; D might be TRBD1 (5 bases). Trimming removed 3 bases from V and 2 bases from J, with 8 bases in between. Germline-derived CDR1 and CDR2 are GTSNPN and SVGIG (reference sequence). The CDR3 runs to 13 residues. The CDR3 loop is CAWRRGPGNTIYF. For the CDR3, the DNA is TGTGCCTGGAGGAGGGGCCCTGGAAACACCATATATTTT.

J is TRBJ1-1 and V is TRBV11-1, with D hard to call. CDR3 length equals 13 residues. CDR1 is SGHAT, CDR2 FQDESV, per germline (reference sequence). Trimming took 6 bases from V and 4 from J, leaving 12 bases between them. CDR3 nucleotide sequence: TGTGCCAGCAGTTGGGGTAGGTCCACTGAAGCTTTCTTT. Encoded protein: CASSWGRSTEAFF.

The CDR3 DNA is TGTGCCAGCAGCCCCTGGGAGGGCTACGAGCAGTACTTC. This codes for CASSPWEGYEQYF. The rearrangement joins TRBV5-6 to TRBJ2-7; 7 nucleotides align to TRBD2. The V and J ends lost 4 bases and 3 bases, in that order; junction bases with no gene match: 4. This CDR3 is 13 amino acids long. CDR1 is SGHDT, CDR2 YYEEEE, per germline.

The J gene is TRBJ1-1, the V gene TRBV18; TRBD1 matches 8 bases. The J segment lost 3 bases and the V segment lost 1 base, leaving 4 bases of the junction unmatched. CDR1 is KGHSH and CDR2 is LQKENI in the germline V gene. This CDR3 comprises 15 residues. The CDR3 region has the DNA TGTGCCAGCTCACCACGGACAGGGCGGGACACTGAAGCTTTCTTT. Amino acid sequence: CASSPRTGRDTEAFF.

The chain couples TRBV6-6 to TRBJ2-7; D might be TRBD2 (5 bases). The CDR3 is made up of 13 amino acids. The germline gives CDR1 MNHNY, CDR2 SVGAGI (reference sequence). Between the trimmed V and J ends, which lost 6 bases and 1 base, there was a span of 10 bases. CDR3 sequence: CASRGSGSYEQYF. DNA of the CDR3: TGTGCCAGCAGGGGGAGTGGGTCCTACGAGCAGTACTTC.

This clone has only a few counts. This chain connects TRBV19 to TRBJ2-2; the D is unclear. The CDR3 has 14 residues. Trimming removed 1 base from V and 3 bases from J, with 6 bases in between. CDR1 is LNHDA, CDR2 SQIVND, per germline (reference sequence). CDR3 DNA sequence: TGTGCCAGTAGTATAGGTACATACACCGGGGAGCTGTTTTTT. Its translation is CASSIGTYTGELFF.

This chain uses TRBV11-3 with TRBJ2-5, with 8 positions matching TRBD2. This CDR3 has 14 residues. Germline CDR1 SGHNT, CDR2 YENEEA. V shed 5 bases and J 0 bases; nucleotides not matched to a gene: 2. Here the CDR3 DNA reads TGTGCCAGCAGCCCGGGAGGGAACCAAGAGACCCAGTACTTC. Its protein product is CASSPGGNQETQYF.

This clone has more than one count but fewer than ten. The genes are TRBV5-6 and TRBJ1-5; maybe TRBD1 (5 bases). The ends were cut back, 3 bases at V and 4 bases at J, with 14 bases in the middle. The CDR3 contains 15 residues. The V gene's germline CDR1 is SGHDT and CDR2 YYEEEE. The CDR3: CASSSLGGINQPQHF. The DNA of the CDR3 is TGTGCCAGCAGCTCCCTGGGGGGAATAAATCAGCCCCAGCATTTT.

The chain is built from TRBV7-8 and TRBJ1-3; the D is unclear. V gave up 2 bases and J gave up 0 bases, with 14 bases separating them. Germline CDR1 SGHVS, CDR2 FQNEAQ. The CDR3 is 17 residues long. CDR3 coding DNA: TGTGCCAGCAGCTTAATTCCGGGCAGGAGCTCTGGAAACACCATATATTTT. It translates to CASSLIPGRSSGNTIYF.

Concerning this clone: The same CDR3 also results from other DNA sequences found in this sample. This chain joins TRBV2 and TRBJ1-5; no firm D call. Germline loops: CDR1 SNHLY, CDR2 FYNNEI. The CDR3 covers 12 residues. Between the trimmed V and J ends, which lost 1 base and 7 bases, there was a span of 5 bases. CDR3: CASSEGGQPQHF. The DNA for the CDR3 is TGTGCCAGCAGTGAAGGGGGACAGCCCCAGCATTTT.

The genes are TRBV19 and TRBJ1-2, with no clear D. Germline values: CDR1 LNHDA, CDR2 SQIVND (reference sequence). The CDR3 is 13 residues long. Trimming pared 5 bases from V and 5 bases from J, leaving 12 bases between. The CDR3 spells CASSWRSNYGYTF. In DNA, the CDR3 is TGTGCCAGTAGTTGGCGGTCGAATTATGGCTACACCTTC.